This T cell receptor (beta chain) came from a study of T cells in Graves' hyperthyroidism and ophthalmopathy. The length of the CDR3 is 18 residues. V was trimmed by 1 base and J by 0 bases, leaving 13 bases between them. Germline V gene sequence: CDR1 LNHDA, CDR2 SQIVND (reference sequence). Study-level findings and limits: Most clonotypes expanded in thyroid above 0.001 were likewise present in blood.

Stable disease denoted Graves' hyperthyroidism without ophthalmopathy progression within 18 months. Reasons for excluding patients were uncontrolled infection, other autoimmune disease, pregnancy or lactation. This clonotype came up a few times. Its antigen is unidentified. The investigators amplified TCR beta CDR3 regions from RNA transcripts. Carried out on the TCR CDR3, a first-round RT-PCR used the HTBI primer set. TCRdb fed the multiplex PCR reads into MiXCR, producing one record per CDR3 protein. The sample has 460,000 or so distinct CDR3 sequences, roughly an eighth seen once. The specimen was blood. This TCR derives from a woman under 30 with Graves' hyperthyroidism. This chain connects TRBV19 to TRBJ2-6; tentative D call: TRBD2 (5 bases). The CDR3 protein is CASSIVAGPLSGANVLTF. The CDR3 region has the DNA TGTGCCAGTAGTATAGTTGCGGGTCCCCTCTCTGGGGCCAACGTCCTGACTTTC.